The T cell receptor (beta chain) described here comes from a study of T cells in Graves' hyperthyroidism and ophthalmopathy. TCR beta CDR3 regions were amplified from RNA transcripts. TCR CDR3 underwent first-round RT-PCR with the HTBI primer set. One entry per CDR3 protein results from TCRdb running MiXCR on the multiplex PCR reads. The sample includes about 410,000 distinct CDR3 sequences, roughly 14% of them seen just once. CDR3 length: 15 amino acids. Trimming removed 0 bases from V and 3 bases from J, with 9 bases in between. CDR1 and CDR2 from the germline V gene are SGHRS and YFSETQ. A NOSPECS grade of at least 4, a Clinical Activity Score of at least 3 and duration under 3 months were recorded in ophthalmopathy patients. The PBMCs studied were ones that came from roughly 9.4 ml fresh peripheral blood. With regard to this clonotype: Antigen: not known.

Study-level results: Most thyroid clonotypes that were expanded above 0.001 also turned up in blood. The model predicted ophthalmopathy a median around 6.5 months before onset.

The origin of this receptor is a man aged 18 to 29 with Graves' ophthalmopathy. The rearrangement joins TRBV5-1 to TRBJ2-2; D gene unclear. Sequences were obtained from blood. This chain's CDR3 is CASSLEPADTGELFF. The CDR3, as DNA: TGCGCCAGCAGCTTGGAGCCTGCGGACACCGGGGAGCTGTTTTTT.